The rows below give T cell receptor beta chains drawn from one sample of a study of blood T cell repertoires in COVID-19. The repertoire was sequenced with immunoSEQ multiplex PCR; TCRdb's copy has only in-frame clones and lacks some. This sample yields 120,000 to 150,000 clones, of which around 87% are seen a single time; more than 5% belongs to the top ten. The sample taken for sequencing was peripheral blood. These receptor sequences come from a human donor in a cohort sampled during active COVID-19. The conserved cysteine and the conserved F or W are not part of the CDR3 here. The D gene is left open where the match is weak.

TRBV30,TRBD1,AWSNSGTVNTEAF
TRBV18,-,ASSPPANRYEQY
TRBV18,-,ASSPRGIPGGTGELF
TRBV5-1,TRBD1,ASSLRTGVNTGELF
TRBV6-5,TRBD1,ASRAGTGANYGYT
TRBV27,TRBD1,ASSSGQGFTDTQY
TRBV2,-,ASSDWRGENTEAF
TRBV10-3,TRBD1,AISESWDRLRGYT
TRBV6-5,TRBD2,ASRRTSGGTDTQY
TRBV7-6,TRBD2,ASTPGLEVFSDTQY
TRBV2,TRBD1,ASSQKGAINEKLF
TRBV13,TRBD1,ASSLGNRGSLYEQY
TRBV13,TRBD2,ASSLRGGEGEQY